The 9 T cell receptor beta chains presented below share a single source sample, sequenced in a study of a mutant IDH1 vaccine in newly diagnosed glioma. No antigens are known for them. The protocol was immunoSEQ multiplex PCR, while the TCRdb copy is restricted to in-frame clones and leaves out a portion. The sample lists about 56,000 clones, 80% to 90% occurring once. The time point denotes: week 35, safety follow-up. Each dose of the vaccine consisted of 300 ug of mutant IDH1 20-mer peptide, with topical imiquimod. Sequenced material: PBMCs, taken from a glioma patient whose treatment included an IDH1 peptide vaccine. The receptors stem from a man aged 35 to 55 with glioma.

This clone occurred a few times. The genes are TRBV19 and TRBJ2-3, with D tentatively TRBD2 (6 bases). This CDR3 region has 21 residues. Trimming shortened V by 1 base and J by 0 bases, and 26 bases separated the two germline ends. Per germline, CDR1 LNHDA and CDR2 SQIVND (reference sequence). The CDR3 DNA is TGTGCCAGTAGTATAGCAGTCCGGAGGAGGGCGAAAGGGGACAGCACAGATACGCAGTATTTT. Encoded protein: CASSIAVRRRAKGDSTDTQYF.

V usage is TRBV15 and J usage is TRBJ2-7; no clear D. Trimming cost V 0 bases and J 6 bases, with 6 bases left between them. The CDR3 has 12 amino acids. Looked up from germline, CDR1 is LNHNV and CDR2 is YYDKDF (reference sequence). CDR3 nucleotides: TGTGCCACCAGCAGAGAGAAGCGCGAGCAGTACTTC. Amino acids: CATSREKREQYF.

V usage is TRBV19 and J usage is TRBJ2-5, with 12 bases matching TRBD2. Germline V CDR1 and CDR2: LNHDA, SQIVND (reference sequence). The CDR3 totals 16 residues. The V gene end was trimmed by 5 bases and the J gene end by 4 bases; junction bases not matched to a gene: 8. The CDR3 DNA follows: TGTGCCAGTAGTCTAGGACTAGCGGGGCCATCAGAGACCCAGTACTTC. Protein: CASSLGLAGPSETQYF.

This clone was observed a single time. The J gene is TRBJ2-7, the V gene TRBV5-1; D remains ambiguous. CDR3 size: 15 residues. CDR1 and CDR2 from the germline V gene are SGHRS and YFSETQ. V shed 0 bases and J shed 0 bases, with 10 bases lying between them. The CDR3 coding sequence is TGCGCCAGCAGCTTGGATTCTACGAGCTCCTACGAGCAGTACTTC. It codes for CASSLDSTSSYEQYF. Based on the CDR3 plus reference TRBV5-1 and TRBJ2-7, the full variable domain is KAGVTQTPRYLIKTRGQQVTLSCSPISGHRSVSWYQQTPGQGLQFLFEYFSETQRNKGNFPGRFSGRQFSNSRSEMNVSTLELGDSALYLCASSLDSTSSYEQYFGPGTRLTVT.

The chain's CDR3 is CSVEGQSNGYTF. CDR3 DNA sequence: TGCAGCGTTGAAGGGCAGTCGAATGGCTACACCTTC. The genes are TRBV29-1 and TRBJ1-2, with no clear D. Looked up from germline, CDR1 is SQVTM and CDR2 is ANQGSEA. This CDR3 has 12 residues. V lost 1 base and J lost 6, with 9 bases in between. Filled out from reference TRBV29-1 and TRBJ1-2, the complete variable domain reads SAVISQKPSRDICQRGTSLTIQCQVDSQVTMMFWYRQQPGQSLTLIATANQGSEATYESGFVIDKFPISRPNLTFSTLTVSNMSPEDSSIYLCSVEGQSNGYTFGSGTRLTVV.

This chain uses TRBV4-3 with TRBJ2-2, with D maybe TRBD2 (5 bases). The germline V and J ends were trimmed by 4 bases and 2 bases, with 8 bases remaining between them. Germline V lookup: CDR1 LGHNA, CDR2 YSLEER. The CDR3 is made up of 14 amino acids. The DNA of the CDR3 is TGCGCCAGCAGCCCCAGCGGAAACACCGGGGAGCTGTTTTTT. Translating it yields CASSPSGNTGELFF.

This clone was seen once. The J gene is TRBJ2-1, the V gene TRBV11-2; 10 positions agree with TRBD2. The CDR3 is 15 amino acids. V was pared by 6 bases and J by 4 bases, with 6 bases of the junction left unmatched. In germline, CDR1 is SGHAT, CDR2 FQNNGV. The CDR3 DNA sequence: TGTGCCAGCAGGTCTAGCGGGGGAACTTACAATGAGCAGTTCTTC. Amino acids: CASRSSGGTYNEQFF.

The rearrangement joins TRBV4-1 to TRBJ2-7; D is undetermined. Germline V gene data show CDR1 as MGHRA and CDR2 as YSYEKL. The length of the CDR3 is 15 residues. V lost 1 base and J lost 6, with 16 bases in between. The CDR3 coding sequence is TGCGCCAGCAGCCAAGTTATGGGAAAGACCAGCGAGCAGTACTTC. It encodes CASSQVMGKTSEQYF.

V is TRBV5-1 and J is TRBJ1-1; maybe TRBD1 (5 bases). The germline V gene encodes CDR1 SGHRS and CDR2 YFSETQ. This CDR3 contains 15 residues. V dropped 0 bases and J dropped 2 bases, with 11 bases sitting between them. For the CDR3, the DNA is TGCGCCAGCAGCTTGGAGGCAGGGCTAAACACTGAAGCTTTCTTT. It encodes CASSLEAGLNTEAFF.